Below, 17 T cell receptor beta chains from the same sample are listed, as sequenced in a study of CD8 T cells in Susac syndrome. A quantity of roughly 0.5 to 1 ug RNA underwent reverse transcription using random hexamers. TCRdb reprocessed the immunoSEQ multiplex PCR reads via MiXCR and lists one record per CDR3 protein. The sample contains almost 450,000 distinct CDR3 sequences, more than 80% of which appear only once. The sequenced sample consisted of CD8+ T cells from PBMCs. The receptors were gathered from a human donor with multiple sclerosis.

The rearrangement links TRBV12-5 to TRBJ1-1; a possible D gene is TRBD1 (6 bases). The germline CDR1 and CDR2 sequences are LGHNT and FRNRAP. The V end lost 7 bases, the J end lost 5 bases, and 17 bases lay between the germline ends. This CDR3 is built from 14 residues. The CDR3 DNA follows: TGTGCTAGTGATATGAAGGGGGGAGAGACTGAAGCTTTCTTT. This codes for CASDMKGGETEAFF. Full variable domain (missing parts from reference TRBV12-5 and TRBJ1-1): DARVTQTPRHKVTEMGQEVTMRCQPILGHNTVFWYRQTMMQGLELLAYFRNRAPLDDSGMPKDRFSAEMPDATLATLKIQPSEPRDSAVYFCASDMKGGETEAFFGQGTRLTVV.

The chain links TRBV24-1 to TRBJ2-1, with D hard to call. The CDR3 contains 11 residues. CDR1 is KGHDR, CDR2 SFDVKD, per germline. V dropped 8 bases and J dropped 4 bases, with 5 bases sitting between them. CDR3 amino acids: CATTRYNEQFF. Here the CDR3 DNA reads TGTGCCACCACCCGATACAATGAGCAGTTCTTC.

V gene TRBV19 combines with J gene TRBJ2-5, with D possibly being TRBD1 (6 bases). The CDR3 runs to 16 residues. Germline assignment: CDR1 LNHDA and CDR2 SQIVND (reference sequence). V was pared by 8 bases and J by 2 bases, with 21 bases between. CDR3: CASGSQGYNPQETQYF. CDR3 DNA: TGTGCCAGTGGGTCACAGGGTTATAACCCACAAGAGACCCAGTACTTC.

The rearrangement joins TRBV6-6 to TRBJ2-3; TRBD2 matches at 9 bases. V was clipped by 7 bases and J by 1 base; unmatched bases: 3. The CDR3 length is 14 residues. Germline V gene sequence: CDR1 MNHNY, CDR2 SVGAGI (reference sequence). In DNA, the CDR3 is TGTGCCAGCAAAGGCGGGGGGGGCACAGATACGCAGTATTTT. It specifies CASKGGGGTDTQYF.

V gene TRBV5-1 combines with J gene TRBJ1-1; 7 bases agree with TRBD1. This CDR3 is built from 14 residues. Germline V lookup: CDR1 SGHRS, CDR2 YFSETQ. The V and J ends lost 3 bases and 3 bases, in that order; junction bases with no gene match: 5. For the CDR3, the DNA is TGCGCCAGCAGCTCGGGACAGCCGGACACTGAAGCTTTCTTT. Translation: CASSSGQPDTEAFF.

The genes are TRBV2 and TRBJ1-1; no firm D call. This CDR3 comprises 13 residues. In germline, CDR1 is SNHLY, CDR2 FYNNEI. The V and J ends lost 3 bases and 4 bases respectively, with 9 bases between them. The CDR3 spells CASSEKGGTEAFF. For the CDR3, the DNA is TGTGCCAGCAGTGAGAAGGGTGGCACTGAAGCTTTCTTT. Full variable domain (missing parts from reference TRBV2 and TRBJ1-1): EPEVTQTPSHQVTQMGQEVILRCVPISNHLYFYWYRQILGQKVEFLVSFYNNEISEKSEIFDDQFSVERPDGSNFTLKIRSTKLEDSAMYFCASSEKGGTEAFFGQGTRLTVV.

The chain uses TRBV25-1 and TRBJ1-1, with D unclear. The germline V gene has CDR1 MGHDK and CDR2 SYGVNS. The CDR3 extends over 15 amino acids. Trimming took off 1 base at V and 0 bases at J, with 9 bases between the two ends. The chain's CDR3 is CASSELDGLNTEAFF. CDR3 in DNA: TGTGCCAGCAGTGAATTGGACGGACTGAACACTGAAGCTTTCTTT.

The chain recombines TRBV28 with TRBJ2-7; 13 nucleotides align to TRBD2. The germline V gene encodes CDR1 MDHEN and CDR2 SYDVKM. V shed 4 bases, J shed 2 bases, and the junction held 2 bases outside the gene matches. CDR3 size: 15 residues. CDR3 residues: CASSYGTSGTYEQYF. Here the CDR3 DNA reads TGTGCCAGCAGTTACGGGACTAGCGGGACCTACGAGCAGTACTTC. Combining the CDR3 with reference TRBV28 and TRBJ2-7 gives the whole variable domain DVKVTQSSRYLVKRTGEKVFLECVQDMDHENMFWYRQDPGLGLRLIYFSYDVKMKEKGDIPEGYSVSREKKERFSLILESASTNQTSMYLCASSYGTSGTYEQYFGPGTRLTVT.

The chain links TRBV3-1 to TRBJ2-1; D not certain. V lost 0 bases and J 14 bases, leaving 17 bases between the germline ends. The CDR3 length is 14 residues. Germline lookup yields CDR1 LGHDT and CDR2 YNNKEL (reference sequence). This chain's CDR3 is CASSQDSYSPVEFF. The CDR3 DNA reads as TGTGCCAGCAGCCAAGATAGTTACAGCCCGGTAGAGTTCTTC.

J is TRBJ2-1 and V is TRBV30, with TRBD2 as a possible D gene (6 bases). The CDR3 has 13 residues. Trimming took 6 bases from V and 2 from J, leaving 11 bases between them. CDR1 is GTSNPN, CDR2 SVGIG, per germline (reference sequence). The CDR3 DNA is TGTGCCTGCGGAACGGGGGCCTACAATGAGCAGTTCTTC. This sequence encodes CACGTGAYNEQFF.

This clonotype is a singleton in its sample. The V call is TRBV4-2, the J call TRBJ1-1; 10 positions agree with TRBD1. The CDR3 is 14 residues long. Germline loops: CDR1 LGHNA, CDR2 YNFKEQ. The junction had 4 bases not matched to a gene; V was cut back by 1 base and J by 8 bases. For the CDR3, the DNA is TGTGCCAGCAGCCAAGTAACGGGACAGGGGGAAGCTTTCTTT. Protein: CASSQVTGQGEAFF.

The chain is built from TRBV20-1 and TRBJ2-7, with D perhaps matching TRBD2 (6 bases). The CDR3 sequence is 15 residues long. The germline V and J ends were trimmed by 4 bases and 1 base, with 17 bases remaining between them. Per germline, CDR1 DFQATT and CDR2 SNEGSKA (reference sequence). The CDR3 sequence: CSATTLAGDSYEQYF. CDR3 in DNA: TGCAGTGCTACGACACTAGCCGGGGATTCCTACGAGCAGTACTTC.

The chain joins TRBV20-1 to TRBJ2-7; tentatively, D is TRBD2 (6 bases). Germline loops: CDR1 DFQATT, CDR2 SNEGSKA (reference sequence). The CDR3 is 13 residues long. Trimming took 1 base from V and 3 from J, leaving 10 bases between them. The CDR3 here is CSARGRGNYEQYF. The CDR3 coding sequence is TGCAGTGCTAGAGGGCGCGGGAACTACGAGCAGTACTTC.

This sequence joins TRBV7-2 and TRBJ2-2, with D tentatively TRBD2 (5 bases). The germline V gene encodes CDR1 SGHTA and CDR2 FQGNSA. The V gene lost 5 bases and the J gene lost 4 bases, with 14 bases spanning the gap. The CDR3 totals 15 residues. The CDR3 reads CASSPSAGRTGELFF. The CDR3 DNA follows: TGTGCCAGCAGCCCCTCGGCGGGCCGCACCGGGGAGCTGTTTTTT.

The chain links TRBV6-6 to TRBJ2-7; the match to TRBD2 covers 12 bases. Germline values: CDR1 MNHNY, CDR2 SVGAGI (reference sequence). J lost 4 bases, V lost 7 bases, and 8 bases had no gene match. The CDR3 runs 15 residues. CDR3: CASIDLAGGTYEQYF. CDR3 DNA sequence: TGTGCCAGCATCGACCTAGCGGGAGGGACGTACGAGCAGTACTTC.

The CDR3 DNA is TGCAGCGTTGTGATGGGAAGCTCCTACAATGAGCAGTTCTTC. Translating gives CSVVMGSSYNEQFF. V is TRBV29-1 and J is TRBJ2-1; unclear D gene. Trimming left V 4 bases short and J 0 bases short, with 10 bases between. The CDR3 has 14 amino acids. Germline V gene lookup returns CDR1 SQVTM and CDR2 ANQGSEA.

The genes are TRBV3-1 and TRBJ2-2, with D hard to call. This CDR3 has 17 residues. CDR1 and CDR2 (germline): LGHDT, YNNKEL (reference sequence). V was trimmed by 4 bases and J by 3 bases, leaving 18 bases between them. DNA for the CDR3: TGTGCCAGCAGCCTCTCGCGGACGGAAGACGACACCGGGGAGCTGTTTTTT. It encodes CASSLSRTEDDTGELFF.